The 21 T cell receptor beta chains below were found in one sample sequenced in a study of blood T cell repertoires in COVID-19. This table comes from immunoSEQ multiplex PCR, and its TCRdb copy is limited to in-frame clones, with some not included. The sample has roughly 460,000 clones; around 90% are singletons. Sequences were obtained from peripheral blood. The receptors were sampled from a man aged 18 to 29 with COVID-19, enrolled during active disease.

V and J are TRBV19 and TRBJ2-5; 11 nucleotides line up with TRBD1. V lost 7 bases to trimming and J lost 10 bases; unmatched junction nucleotides: 11. The germline V gene has CDR1 LNHDA and CDR2 SQIVND (reference sequence). The CDR3 runs to 14 residues. The CDR3, as DNA: TGTGCCAGTACCCCCTCCGGGACAGGGGGGATCCAGTACTTC. It specifies CASTPSGTGGIQYF.

Only a few counts were recorded for this clone. The chain uses TRBV7-9 and TRBJ2-7; no definite D call. V lost 1 base to trimming and J lost 5 bases, with 6 bases between them. Germline loops: CDR1 SEHNR, CDR2 FQNEAQ (reference sequence). The CDR3 length is 12 residues. The CDR3 sequence: CASSLDYHEQYF. CDR3 sequence (DNA): TGTGCCAGCAGCTTAGACTACCACGAGCAGTACTTC.

This rearrangement joins TRBV3-1 (or the pseudogene TRBV3-2) to TRBJ1-6; D unclear. The length of the CDR3 is 13 residues. Between the trimmed V and J ends, which lost 0 bases and 9 bases, there was a span of 6 bases. Germline V gives CDR1 LGHDT, CDR2 YNNKEL (reference sequence). The CDR3 bases are TGTGCCAGCAGCCAAGAATCCCGTTCACCCCTCCACTTT. This translates into CASSQESRSPLHF.

This clone was picked up one time. The chain uses TRBV18 and TRBJ2-3, with TRBD2 identical over 7 bases. The CDR3 spans 14 residues. V lost 3 bases, J lost 4 bases, and 4 bases stayed unmatched. The germline V gene encodes CDR1 KGHSH and CDR2 LQKENI. The CDR3 DNA sequence: TGTGCCAGCTCACCCGGACTAGAGTCAGATACGCAGTATTTT. Residues: CASSPGLESDTQYF.

A single count supports this clone. The chain is built from TRBV11-2 and TRBJ2-3; D possibly corresponds to TRBD2 (5 bases). V lost 5 bases and J 2 bases, leaving 17 bases between the germline ends. The germline V gene has CDR1 SGHAT and CDR2 FQNNGV. The CDR3 has 16 residues. CDR3 protein: CASSPRGAAYTDTQYF. DNA of the CDR3: TGTGCCAGCAGCCCTCGAGGAGCGGCCTACACAGATACGCAGTATTTT.

This chain joins TRBV14 and TRBJ2-7; D is possibly TRBD1 (5 bases). CDR1 is SGHDN, CDR2 FVKESK, per germline. The V end was cut by 1 base, the J end by 2 bases, with 12 bases between. The CDR3 totals 15 residues. The CDR3 protein is CASSQATGFPYEQYF. DNA for the CDR3: TGTGCCAGCAGCCAAGCAACAGGCTTCCCCTACGAGCAGTACTTC.

The rearrangement uses TRBV5-5 and TRBJ2-2; 10 bases map to TRBD2. Germline V gene lookup returns CDR1 SGHKS and CDR2 YYEKEE (reference sequence). This CDR3 spans 16 amino acids. V lost 4 bases, J lost 2 bases, and 5 bases stayed unmatched. As DNA, the CDR3 is TGTGCCAGCAGCCGATGGACTAGCGGAAACACCGGGGAGCTGTTTTTT. It specifies CASSRWTSGNTGELFF.

Notes on this clone: Other DNA sequences of this sample code for an identical CDR3. J is TRBJ2-5 and V is TRBV7-3; 8 bases match TRBD1. CDR3 length: 15 residues. The V segment lost 4 bases and the J segment 4 bases; nucleotides outside the gene matches: 8. Looked up from germline, CDR1 is SGHTA and CDR2 is FQGTGA. The CDR3 loop reads CASSSTGTGAETQYF. CDR3 bases: TGTGCCAGCAGCTCCACAGGGACAGGAGCAGAGACCCAGTACTTC.

As for this clone: One junction end does not reproduce the germline sequence, and a read error may be involved. This chain connects TRBV27 to TRBJ2-7, with TRBD1 matching 7 bases. The CDR3 has 14 residues. Germline V gives CDR1 MNHEY, CDR2 SMNVEV (reference sequence). The CDR3 is CASRPGQRPYGQYF. In nucleotides, the CDR3 is TGTGCCAGCAGACCGGGACAGCGACCCTACGGGCAGTACTTC.

In nucleotides, the CDR3 is TGTGCCAGCAGCTTAGTGTCTGGACTGACCTACTACGAGCAGTACTTC. Amino acid sequence: CASSLVSGLTYYEQYF. The V call is TRBV7-2, the J call TRBJ2-7; D may be TRBD2 (5 bases). Trimming removed 1 base from V and 3 bases from J, with 16 bases in between. CDR1 is SGHTA, CDR2 FQGNSA, per germline. The CDR3 contains 16 residues.

The chain is built from TRBV9 and TRBJ2-3, with D maybe TRBD1 (7 bases). CDR3 length equals 19 residues. V gave up 1 base and J gave up 4 bases, with 25 bases separating them. Germline V gene lookup returns CDR1 SGDLS and CDR2 YYNGEE. The CDR3: CASSVRPPTAGTGADTQYF. The CDR3 DNA reads as TGTGCCAGCAGCGTAAGGCCCCCCACGGCGGGAACAGGGGCAGATACGCAGTATTTT. Full variable domain (missing parts from reference TRBV9 and TRBJ2-3): DSGVTQTPKHLITATGQRVTLRCSPRSGDLSVYWYQQSLDQGLQFLIQYYNGEERAKGNILERFSAQQFPDLHSELNLSSLELGDSALYFCASSVRPPTAGTGADTQYFGPGTRLTVL.

The chain is built from TRBV21-1 and TRBJ2-2; the D call TRBD1 from the table was never checked on the DNA. TRBV21-1 is a listed pseudogene. The CDR3 extends over 18 amino acids. The chain's CDR3 is CASSPDLARTGDTGELFF. The CDR3 DNA reads TGTGCCAGCAGCCCCGACCTGGCTCGGACAGGGGACACCGGGGAGCTGTTTTTT.

The J gene is TRBJ2-7, the V gene TRBV5-4; a weak D match, TRBD2 (5 bases). This CDR3 is 15 amino acids long. Germline loops: CDR1 SGHNT, CDR2 YYREEE (reference sequence). With 4 bases removed from V and 6 bases from J, the gap between germline ends came to 20 bases. CDR3: CASSLPGSGAAEQYF. CDR3 DNA sequence: TGTGCCAGCAGCCTTCCGGGGTCAGGCGCCGCCGAGCAGTACTTC.

This clone was recorded only once. CDR3 nucleotide sequence: TGTGCCAGCAGCTCCCGACGGGGCACAGATACGCAGTATTTT. Amino acid sequence: CASSSRRGTDTQYF. The V call is TRBV5-4, the J call TRBJ2-3; no definite D call. Germline V gene lookup returns CDR1 SGHNT and CDR2 YYREEE (reference sequence). The CDR3 is 14 amino acids. Trimming cost V 3 bases and J 1 base, with 9 bases left between them.

This sequence joins TRBV10-1 and TRBJ2-1, with D possibly TRBD1 on 6 matching bases. From germline, CDR1 is WNHNN and CDR2 SYGVQD (reference sequence). The germline V and J ends were trimmed by 4 bases and 0 bases, with 19 bases remaining between them. This CDR3 is 18 amino acids long. The CDR3 sequence: CASSGRGRGGSSYNEQFF. CDR3 nucleotide sequence: TGCGCCAGCAGTGGAAGAGGGAGAGGGGGAAGCTCCTACAATGAGCAGTTCTTC.

V and J are TRBV19 and TRBJ1-5; maybe TRBD1 (6 bases). Trimming left V 6 bases short and J 5 bases short, with 8 bases between. CDR1 is LNHDA and CDR2 is SQIVND in the germline V gene (reference sequence). The CDR3 loop spans 12 amino acids. CDR3: CASRQGHQPQHF. The CDR3 DNA is TGTGCCAGTAGACAGGGACATCAGCCCCAGCATTTT. Complete variable domain (other parts from reference TRBV19 and TRBJ1-5): DGGITQSPKYLFRKEGQNVTLSCEQNLNHDAMYWYRQDPGQGLRLIYYSQIVNDFQKGDIAEGYSVSREKKESFPLTVTSAQKNPTAFYLCASRQGHQPQHFGDGTRLSIL.

The chain uses TRBV18 and TRBJ2-1, with TRBD2 matching over 10 bases. Per germline, CDR1 KGHSH and CDR2 LQKENI. The CDR3 has 16 amino acids. The V segment lost 0 bases and the J segment 6 bases; nucleotides outside the gene matches: 5. This CDR3 reads CASSPPRLAGVNEQFF. The CDR3, as DNA: TGTGCCAGCTCACCACCGAGGCTAGCGGGAGTCAATGAGCAGTTCTTC.

The DNA for the CDR3 is TGTGCCCCGGGGGGTGCGCAGTATTTT. The encoded protein is CAPGGAQYF. The chain employs TRBV6-9 and TRBJ2-3; 7 bases agree with TRBD2. Per the germline V gene, CDR1 is MNHGY and CDR2 is SVAAGI. Trimming at V came to 11 bases and at J to 10 bases, leaving 3 bases not matched to a gene. The CDR3 covers 9 residues.

The V and J genes are TRBV5-6 and TRBJ2-2, with D possibly being TRBD2 (5 bases). From germline, CDR1 is SGHDT and CDR2 YYEEEE. With 0 bases removed from V and 0 bases from J, the gap between germline ends came to 9 bases. This CDR3 comprises 16 residues. This chain's CDR3 is CASSLASGSNTGELFF. The CDR3 DNA reads TGTGCCAGCAGCTTGGCGAGCGGATCGAACACCGGGGAGCTGTTTTTT.

In regard to this clone: Additional DNA sequences in this sample encode the identical CDR3. The V call is TRBV11-3, the J call TRBJ1-1, with D perhaps matching TRBD1 (5 bases). V lost 3 bases and J lost 1, with 9 bases in between. Germline V gene data show CDR1 as SGHNT and CDR2 as YENEEA. The CDR3 length is 14 residues. The CDR3 DNA reads as TGTGCCAGCAGCTTTGGCACAGGGAACACTGAAGCTTTCTTT. This codes for CASSFGTGNTEAFF.

The chain links TRBV6-6 to TRBJ1-5, with D unresolved. Trimming shortened V by 6 bases and J by 7 bases, and 13 bases separated the two germline ends. The CDR3 spans 13 residues. Germline V gives CDR1 MNHNY, CDR2 SVGAGI (reference sequence). The CDR3 loop is CASSPPSGQPQHF. As DNA, the CDR3 is TGTGCCAGCAGCCCACCCTCGGGGCAGCCCCAGCATTTT.